This is a list of T cell receptor beta chains from one sample in a study of control samples from healthy donors and cancer patients. Assay: immunoSEQ multiplex PCR; the TCRdb copy retains only in-frame clones and omits some. The sample yields about 52,000 clones, 95% seen once. Sequenced material: blood. The origin of the receptors is a young man in good health. CDR3s include the opening cysteine and the closing phenylalanine or tryptophan. The order of the fields is clone size, V gene, D gene, J gene, CDR3 protein, CDR3 DNA. D genes are given only for firm matches. A clone size is listed for some rows: how often the clone was seen (once, few, many), or a class if it is expanded.

abundance: .
v_gene: TRBV6-2/TRBV6-3
d_gene: TRBD1
j_gene: TRBJ1-2
CDR3aa: CASSSGQGAYYGYTF
CDR3nt: TGTGCCAGCAGTTCGGGACAGGGGGCCTACTATGGCTACACCTTC

abundance: .
v_gene: TRBV2
d_gene: TRBD1
j_gene: TRBJ2-5
CDR3aa: CASRRTGRETQYF
CDR3nt: TGTGCCAGCAGACGGACAGGGAGAGAGACCCAGTACTTC

abundance: .
v_gene: TRBV5-1
d_gene: .
j_gene: TRBJ1-1
CDR3aa: CASSVLGSSMNTEAFF
CDR3nt: TGCGCCAGCTCGGTGTTAGGATCTAGCATGAACACTGAAGCTTTCTTT

abundance: .
v_gene: TRBV4-2
d_gene: TRBD2
j_gene: TRBJ2-2
CDR3aa: CASSQEVASGSGELFF
CDR3nt: TGTGCCAGCAGCCAAGAAGTTGCTAGCGGGAGCGGGGAGCTGTTTTTT

abundance: .
v_gene: TRBV18
d_gene: .
j_gene: TRBJ2-5
CDR3aa: CASSSDDETQYF
CDR3nt: TGTGCCAGCTCATCGGACGACGAGACCCAGTACTTC

abundance: once
v_gene: TRBV9
d_gene: TRBD2
j_gene: TRBJ2-2
CDR3aa: CASSGPPSGRRSGELFF
CDR3nt: TGTGCCAGCAGCGGGCCCCCTAGCGGGCGAAGGTCCGGGGAGCTGTTTTTT

abundance: .
v_gene: TRBV29-1
d_gene: TRBD2
j_gene: TRBJ2-5
CDR3aa: CSVRLAGFQETQYF
CDR3nt: TGCAGCGTACGTCTAGCGGGATTCCAAGAGACCCAGTACTTC

abundance: .
v_gene: TRBV18
d_gene: .
j_gene: TRBJ2-5
CDR3aa: CASSPAGLGAGETQYF
CDR3nt: TGTGCCAGCTCACCAGCGGGGTTAGGGGCCGGGGAGACCCAGTACTTC

abundance: .
v_gene: TRBV4-1
d_gene: TRBD2
j_gene: TRBJ2-3
CDR3aa: CASSQEPSGRTDTQYF
CDR3nt: TGCGCCAGCAGCCAAGAGCCTAGCGGGAGGACAGATACGCAGTATTTT

abundance: .
v_gene: TRBV27
d_gene: .
j_gene: TRBJ1-5
CDR3aa: CASRLAGGNQPQHF
CDR3nt: TGTGCCAGCCGCCTGGCAGGGGGCAATCAGCCCCAGCATTTT

abundance: .
v_gene: TRBV29-1
d_gene: TRBD1
j_gene: TRBJ2-7
CDR3aa: CSVERTGGTYEQYF
CDR3nt: TGCAGCGTAGAACGGACAGGGGGGACCTACGAGCAGTACTTC

abundance: once
v_gene: TRBV4-3
d_gene: .
j_gene: TRBJ2-1
CDR3aa: CASSPLVHYNEQFF
CDR3nt: TGCGCCAGCAGCCCTCTAGTTCATTACAATGAGCAGTTCTTC

abundance: .
v_gene: TRBV24-1
d_gene: .
j_gene: TRBJ2-3
CDR3aa: CATSDHSLQLTDTQYF
CDR3nt: TGTGCCACCAGTGACCACTCACTCCAACTCACAGATACGCAGTATTTT

abundance: once
v_gene: TRBV9
d_gene: .
j_gene: TRBJ2-2
CDR3aa: CASSVAGLAVGELFF
CDR3nt: TGTGCCAGCAGCGTAGCGGGGCTAGCCGTCGGGGAGCTGTTTTTT

abundance: .
v_gene: TRBV9
d_gene: TRBD1
j_gene: TRBJ1-1
CDR3aa: CASSVAGTGGAGTEAFF
CDR3nt: TGTGCCAGCAGCGTAGCGGGGACAGGGGGCGCAGGGACTGAAGCTTTCTTT

abundance: medium-sized
v_gene: TRBV6-4
d_gene: TRBD1
j_gene: TRBJ1-6
CDR3aa: CASSAGTGNSPLHF
CDR3nt: TGTGCCAGCAGTGCCGGGACAGGGAATTCACCCCTCCACTTT

abundance: .
v_gene: TRBV5-4
d_gene: .
j_gene: TRBJ1-6
CDR3aa: CASSSDSNSPLHF
CDR3nt: TGTGCCAGCAGCTCGGACAGCAATTCACCCCTCCACTTT

abundance: .
v_gene: TRBV29-1
d_gene: .
j_gene: TRBJ1-2
CDR3aa: CSVQDSEWPPGGYTF
CDR3nt: TGCAGCGTTCAGGACAGCGAGTGGCCCCCTGGGGGCTACACCTTC

abundance: .
v_gene: TRBV10-1
d_gene: .
j_gene: TRBJ2-2
CDR3aa: CASSGHLNTGELFF
CDR3nt: TGCGCCAGCAGTGGACACCTGAACACCGGGGAGCTGTTTTTT

abundance: .
v_gene: TRBV5-4
d_gene: TRBD1
j_gene: TRBJ2-5
CDR3aa: CASSLPGQQETQYF
CDR3nt: TGTGCCAGCAGCTTGCCGGGACAGCAAGAGACCCAGTACTTC

abundance: .
v_gene: TRBV6-6
d_gene: .
j_gene: TRBJ2-1
CDR3aa: CASGQSGSYNEQFF
CDR3nt: TGTGCCAGCGGCCAAAGCGGATCCTACAATGAGCAGTTCTTC

abundance: .
v_gene: TRBV28
d_gene: TRBD2
j_gene: TRBJ2-1
CDR3aa: CASSSSGRAYNEQFF
CDR3nt: TGTGCCAGCAGTTCCAGCGGGAGGGCCTACAATGAGCAGTTCTTC

abundance: .
v_gene: TRBV14
d_gene: .
j_gene: TRBJ2-7
CDR3aa: CASSQQKGYYEQYF
CDR3nt: TGTGCCAGCAGCCAACAAAAAGGGTACTACGAGCAGTACTTC

abundance: .
v_gene: TRBV28
d_gene: TRBD1
j_gene: TRBJ2-7
CDR3aa: CASISPGQGRYEQYF
CDR3nt: TGTGCCAGCATTTCTCCGGGACAGGGGCGTTACGAGCAGTACTTC

abundance: .
v_gene: TRBV3-1/TRBV3-2
d_gene: .
j_gene: TRBJ2-4
CDR3aa: CASSQAGAKNIQYF
CDR3nt: TGTGCCAGCAGCCAAGCCGGGGCCAAAAACATTCAGTACTTC

abundance: .
v_gene: TRBV3-1/TRBV3-2
d_gene: .
j_gene: TRBJ1-6
CDR3aa: CASSQDSDLGSPLHF
CDR3nt: TGTGCCAGCAGCCAAGACAGCGACTTGGGTTCACCCCTCCACTTT

abundance: .
v_gene: TRBV4-1
d_gene: .
j_gene: TRBJ1-4
CDR3aa: CASSQVSGSEKLFF
CDR3nt: TGCGCCAGCAGCCAAGTTTCGGGGAGCGAAAAACTGTTTTTT

abundance: .
v_gene: TRBV5-4
d_gene: .
j_gene: TRBJ2-3
CDR3aa: CASSLPLVSDTQYF
CDR3nt: TGTGCCAGCAGCCTCCCCCTAGTATCAGATACGCAGTATTTT

abundance: .
v_gene: TRBV14
d_gene: .
j_gene: TRBJ2-7
CDR3aa: CASSQDPPFSYEQYF
CDR3nt: TGTGCCAGCAGCCAAGACCCCCCGTTCTCCTACGAGCAGTACTTC

abundance: once
v_gene: TRBV6-5
d_gene: .
j_gene: TRBJ2-7
CDR3aa: CASSPRDTYYEQYF
CDR3nt: TGTGCCAGCAGTCCCCGGGACACCTACTACGAGCAGTACTTC

abundance: .
v_gene: TRBV11-2
d_gene: TRBD2
j_gene: TRBJ2-7
CDR3aa: CASSLGTSNEQYF
CDR3nt: TGTGCCAGCAGCCTCGGGACTAGCAACGAGCAGTACTTC

abundance: .
v_gene: TRBV30
d_gene: TRBD2
j_gene: TRBJ2-7
CDR3aa: CAWTSGSYEQYF
CDR3nt: TGTGCCTGGACTAGCGGGAGCTACGAGCAGTACTTC

abundance: .
v_gene: TRBV3-1/TRBV3-2
d_gene: .
j_gene: TRBJ1-4
CDR3aa: CASSQDLGSNEKLFF
CDR3nt: TGTGCCAGCAGCCAAGATCTGGGATCTAATGAAAAACTGTTTTTT

abundance: .
v_gene: TRBV4-1
d_gene: .
j_gene: TRBJ1-6
CDR3aa: CASSQEEGSYNSPLHF
CDR3nt: TGCGCCAGCAGCCAAGAAGAGGGCTCGTATAATTCACCCCTCCACTTT

abundance: .
v_gene: TRBV27
d_gene: TRBD1
j_gene: TRBJ1-2
CDR3aa: CASWGQADHGYTF
CDR3nt: TGTGCCAGCTGGGGACAGGCAGACCATGGCTACACCTTC

abundance: once
v_gene: TRBV30
d_gene: TRBD2
j_gene: TRBJ2-7
CDR3aa: CAWSGLAGTYEQYF
CDR3nt: TGTGCCTGGAGTGGGCTAGCGGGAACCTACGAGCAGTACTTC

abundance: .
v_gene: TRBV28
d_gene: .
j_gene: TRBJ1-5
CDR3aa: CASSLPLGSNQPQHF
CDR3nt: TGTGCCAGCAGTTTACCTCTTGGTAGCAATCAGCCCCAGCATTTT

abundance: few
v_gene: TRBV9
d_gene: .
j_gene: TRBJ2-1
CDR3aa: CASSAIDPGNEQFF
CDR3nt: TGTGCCAGCAGCGCAATCGACCCCGGCAATGAGCAGTTCTTC

abundance: .
v_gene: TRBV5-8
d_gene: .
j_gene: TRBJ1-5
CDR3aa: CASSLVGRRDSNQPQHF
CDR3nt: TGTGCCAGCAGCTTGGTTGGTCGCAGAGATAGCAATCAGCCCCAGCATTTT

abundance: .
v_gene: TRBV9
d_gene: .
j_gene: TRBJ2-6
CDR3aa: CASSVATLSGANVLTF
CDR3nt: TGTGCCAGCAGCGTAGCTACCCTCTCTGGGGCCAACGTCCTGACTTTC

abundance: .
v_gene: TRBV5-1
d_gene: TRBD1
j_gene: TRBJ1-2
CDR3aa: CASSETGGAGYGYTF
CDR3nt: TGCGCCAGCAGTGAGACAGGGGGCGCCGGGTATGGCTACACCTTC

abundance: .
v_gene: TRBV28
d_gene: TRBD1
j_gene: TRBJ1-5
CDR3aa: CASSSGGQPQHF
CDR3nt: TGTGCCAGCAGTTCAGGGGGTCAGCCCCAGCATTTT

abundance: .
v_gene: TRBV19
d_gene: TRBD1
j_gene: TRBJ2-2
CDR3aa: CASRENGGTGVSGELFF
CDR3nt: TGTGCCAGTAGGGAAAATGGCGGGACAGGGGTTTCCGGGGAGCTGTTTTTT

abundance: .
v_gene: TRBV11-2
d_gene: .
j_gene: TRBJ2-7
CDR3aa: CASSLAILSYEQYF
CDR3nt: TGTGCCAGCAGCTTAGCCATTCTCTCCTACGAGCAGTACTTC

abundance: .
v_gene: TRBV15
d_gene: .
j_gene: TRBJ2-7
CDR3aa: CATSRRTSLDEQYF
CDR3nt: TGTGCCACCAGCAGAAGAACTTCTTTGGACGAGCAGTACTTC

abundance: .
v_gene: TRBV6-4
d_gene: .
j_gene: TRBJ2-1
CDR3aa: CASRPGTHDLENNEQFF
CDR3nt: TGTGCCAGCAGGCCGGGGACTCACGATCTGGAAAACAATGAGCAGTTCTTC

abundance: .
v_gene: TRBV15
d_gene: .
j_gene: TRBJ1-2
CDR3aa: CATSRDLGAGLNYGYTF
CDR3nt: TGTGCCACCAGCAGGGATCTTGGGGCGGGGCTTAACTATGGCTACACCTTC

abundance: .
v_gene: TRBV15
d_gene: .
j_gene: TRBJ1-2
CDR3aa: CATSSYLGGYTF
CDR3nt: TGTGCCACCAGCAGTTATCTCGGTGGCTACACCTTC

abundance: .
v_gene: TRBV5-5
d_gene: .
j_gene: TRBJ1-2
CDR3aa: CASSLYPGFDYGYTF
CDR3nt: TGTGCCAGCAGCTTGTACCCGGGGTTCGACTATGGCTACACCTTC

abundance: .
v_gene: TRBV3-1/TRBV3-2
d_gene: .
j_gene: TRBJ2-2
CDR3aa: CASSQDLSGELFF
CDR3nt: TGTGCCAGCAGCCAAGATCTAAGCGGGGAGCTGTTTTTT

abundance: .
v_gene: TRBV3-1/TRBV3-2
d_gene: .
j_gene: TRBJ1-2
CDR3aa: CASSQEWQGTNYGYTF
CDR3nt: TGTGCCAGCAGCCAAGAATGGCAGGGAACTAACTATGGCTACACCTTC

abundance: .
v_gene: TRBV28
d_gene: TRBD1
j_gene: TRBJ2-1
CDR3aa: CASSSGTGAYNEQFF
CDR3nt: TGTGCCAGCAGTTCCGGGACAGGGGCCTACAATGAGCAGTTCTTC

abundance: .
v_gene: TRBV30
d_gene: .
j_gene: TRBJ2-1
CDR3aa: CAWTVSGLGNEQFF
CDR3nt: TGTGCCTGGACGGTAAGCGGCCTCGGCAATGAGCAGTTCTTC

abundance: once
v_gene: TRBV10-2
d_gene: TRBD2
j_gene: TRBJ2-1
CDR3aa: CASSELAGGPKNEQFF
CDR3nt: TGCGCCAGCAGTGAGTTAGCGGGAGGGCCTAAAAATGAGCAGTTCTTC